The clone carrying this T cell receptor beta chain was observed many times. Its antigen is not known. TCRdb independently ran MiXCR on the 5' RACE reads; one entry per CDR3 protein. The table records about 8,100 distinct CDR3 sequences, roughly 12% of them present only once. V was shortened by 1 base and J by 3 bases, with 13 bases between the two germline ends. CDR1 is SGHAT and CDR2 is FQNNGV in the germline V gene. The CDR3 covers 15 residues. Sample time point: sample taken at primary tumor resection. The sample belongs to a study of spatial heterogeneity in lung cancer. Study-level findings and limits: One measure, the expanded intratumoral alpha and beta TCR count, tracked tumor mutation counts.

This sequence was found in a male donor with early-stage non-small cell lung cancer. The sample here was lung tumor tissue, taken at surgery. The V call is TRBV11-2, the J call TRBJ2-7, with D uncertain. The CDR3 spells CASSLGATLNYEQYF. CDR3 bases: TGTGCCAGCAGCTTAGGAGCTACCTTAAACTACGAGCAGTACTTC.